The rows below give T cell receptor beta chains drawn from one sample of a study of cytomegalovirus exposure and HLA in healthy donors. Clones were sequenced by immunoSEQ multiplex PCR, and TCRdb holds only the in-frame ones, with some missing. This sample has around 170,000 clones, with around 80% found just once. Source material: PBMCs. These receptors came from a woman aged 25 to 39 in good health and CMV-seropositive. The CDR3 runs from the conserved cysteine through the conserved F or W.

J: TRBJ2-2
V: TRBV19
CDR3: CASSILSGGANTGELFF

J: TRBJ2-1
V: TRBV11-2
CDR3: CASRLSGGYEQFF

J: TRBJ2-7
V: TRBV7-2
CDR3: CASSPDRGSYEQYF

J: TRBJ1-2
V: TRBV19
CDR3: CATARQGLAGYTF

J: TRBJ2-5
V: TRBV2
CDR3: CASTRIQSPSQETQYF

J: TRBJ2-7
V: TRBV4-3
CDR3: CASSQDLPTSGSYEQYF

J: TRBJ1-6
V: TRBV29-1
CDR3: CSVEPGFNSPLHF

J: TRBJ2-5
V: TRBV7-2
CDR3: CASSPGQSLPETQYF

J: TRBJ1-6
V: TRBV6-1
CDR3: CASSEWTENSPLHF

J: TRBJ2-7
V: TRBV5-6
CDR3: CASSSRQPVYEQYF

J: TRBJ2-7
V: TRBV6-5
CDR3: CASSGLAGGPHEQYF

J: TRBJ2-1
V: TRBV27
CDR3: CASSPWLGVSYNEQFF

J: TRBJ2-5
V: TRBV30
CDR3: CAWSPRGGLGTQYF

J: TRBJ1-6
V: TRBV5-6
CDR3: CASSFGDRGPLHF

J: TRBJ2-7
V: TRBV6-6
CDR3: CASRTGVLSYEQYF

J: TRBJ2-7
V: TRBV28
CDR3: CASSRKISQGGYEQYF

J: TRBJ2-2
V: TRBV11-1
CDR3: CASSPTAGGTGELFF